Each of the 23 T cell receptor beta chains below was sequenced from the same sample in a study of beta chain features in type 1 diabetes (dated 2018 in TCRdb). What the study reported, not specific to this receptor: A moderate but significant shortening of TCRB CDR3 length was observed in type 1 diabetes patients in all four CD4+ subsets.

No antigen has been identified for these receptors. The receptor library was made with the immunoSEQ multiplex PCR assay. The entire amount of isolated RNA was reverse transcribed using the High Capacity cDNA Reverse Transcription Kit, so the sequenced TCRB transcripts were expressed ones. As stored in TCRdb, this immuneACCESS dataset retains in-frame rearrangements with V and J assigned. A fraction of the clones does not appear; measured against another copy, unresolved V genes explain less than half of the discrepancy, and the remainder lacks a known reason. In all, the sample holds 350,000 to 450,000 clones, and 10% to 15% of those were seen once. The top ten clones comprise 0.0095% to 0.013% of the sample. The sequencing input was naive CD4+ T cells from blood. Per the publication, the cell subset or site label means: true naive CD4+ T cells. The receptors stem from a young woman with type 1 diabetes.

This clone has more than one count but fewer than ten. The chain employs TRBV7-9 and TRBJ1-4; TRBD1 is a possible D gene (5 bases). This CDR3 comprises 15 residues. Between the trimmed V and J ends, which lost 7 bases and 4 bases, there was a span of 16 bases. The germline V gene encodes CDR1 SEHNR and CDR2 FQNEAQ (reference sequence). The CDR3 sequence: CASTLPGGINEKLFF. CDR3 coding DNA: TGTGCCAGCACCCTACCGGGGGGAATTAATGAAAAACTGTTTTTT.

This clone was observed a few times. The V gene is TRBV7-3, the J gene TRBJ2-7; D might be TRBD2 (5 bases). V shed 6 bases and J shed 2 bases, with 14 bases lying between them. Germline lookup yields CDR1 SGHTA and CDR2 FQGTGA. This CDR3 spans 14 amino acids. CDR3: CASRRRPLAYEQYF. For the CDR3, the DNA is TGTGCCAGCAGACGGAGGCCCCTGGCCTACGAGCAGTACTTC.

The chain is built from TRBV10-3 and TRBJ2-5, with D maybe TRBD2 (7 bases). CDR3 length equals 14 residues. The V end lost 4 bases, the J end lost 4 bases, and 13 bases lay between the germline ends. Germline loops: CDR1 ENHRY, CDR2 SYGVKD. CDR3 bases: TGTGCCATCAGTGGGGAGGGGGGAAGAGAGACCCAGTACTTC. This sequence encodes CAISGEGGRETQYF.

This clone was found a few times. The chain carries TRBV27 and TRBJ2-2; D may be TRBD2 (5 bases). The V gene lost 3 bases and the J gene lost 5 bases, with 13 bases spanning the gap. The CDR3 totals 15 residues. Looked up from germline, CDR1 is MNHEY and CDR2 is SMNVEV (reference sequence). CDR3 nucleotide sequence: TGTGCCAGCAGTTTGGGAAGGGCGGGTACCGGGGAGCTGTTTTTT. Protein sequence: CASSLGRAGTGELFF.

CDR3 coding DNA: TGTGCCAGCAGCAAATCGTTAGCGGGGAGGGACAATGAGCAGTTCTTC. Its translation is CASSKSLAGRDNEQFF. The V call is TRBV21-1, the J call TRBJ2-1; the D call in the table, TRBD2, was not verified against the DNA. TRBV21-1 is recorded as a pseudogene. The CDR3 covers 16 residues.

In its sample, this clone was seen a few times. The chain couples TRBV2 to TRBJ2-4; TRBD2 agrees at 10 bases. With V trimmed by 6 bases and J by 6 bases, 5 bases remained unmatched. This CDR3 is built from 14 residues. Germline CDR1 is SNHLY and CDR2 is FYNNEI. CDR3 in amino acids: CASRLGLAVNIQYF. Written as DNA, the CDR3 is TGTGCCAGCAGGCTAGGACTAGCGGTAAACATTCAGTACTTC.

The chain is built from TRBV7-2 and TRBJ2-1; D may be TRBD1 (6 bases). The CDR3 is made up of 18 amino acids. Germline assignment: CDR1 SGHTA and CDR2 FQGNSA. Trimming stripped 6 bases from V and 7 bases from J, with 28 bases between. The CDR3 region has the DNA TGTGCCAGCAGAAAACTTACTGTTTTGGCAGGGGAAACGAATGAGCAGTTCTTC. The encoded protein is CASRKLTVLAGETNEQFF.

The gene calls are TRBV7-2 and TRBJ2-6; the D is unclear. Between the trimmed V and J ends, which lost 5 bases and 4 bases, there was a span of 9 bases. In germline, CDR1 is SGHTA, CDR2 FQGNSA. The CDR3 runs to 14 residues. In DNA form, the CDR3 reads TGTGCCAGCAGCCACAAACCCGGGGCCAACGTCCTGACTTTC. Its protein product is CASSHKPGANVLTF.

This clone showed up just a few times. The rearrangement links TRBV7-2 to TRBJ1-4; 10 bases line up with TRBD1. Germline V gene lookup returns CDR1 SGHTA and CDR2 FQGNSA. V dropped 0 bases and J dropped 5; count of bases not matched to a gene: 0. There are 15 residues in the CDR3. The CDR3 sequence: CASSLAGQGNEKLFF. The CDR3 DNA sequence: TGTGCCAGCAGCTTAGCGGGACAGGGGAATGAAAAACTGTTTTTT.

The rearrangement uses TRBV4-3 and TRBJ2-1, with 11 bases fitting TRBD2. J gave up 0 bases and V 0 bases, and 13 bases lay outside the gene matches. Germline V gives CDR1 LGHNA, CDR2 YSLEER. The CDR3 consists of 21 residues. CDR3 region: CASSQEGYLAGGPSSYNEQFF. The CDR3 DNA is TGCGCCAGCAGCCAAGAAGGTTACCTAGCGGGAGGACCCAGCTCCTACAATGAGCAGTTCTTC.

This clone has only a few counts. The chain has TRBV28 and TRBJ1-2, with D unresolved. V lost 6 bases and J 3 bases, leaving 5 bases between the germline ends. Germline V CDR1 and CDR2: MDHEN, SYDVKM. The CDR3 is 11 residues long. The CDR3 spells CASSRDYGYTF. The CDR3 region has the DNA TGTGCCAGCAGCCGGGACTATGGCTACACCTTC.

This rearrangement joins TRBV28 to TRBJ1-5; no clear D. Germline loops: CDR1 MDHEN, CDR2 SYDVKM. V was cut by 9 bases and J by 6 bases, with 12 bases left in between. The CDR3 is 12 residues long. The CDR3 spells CASGADGQPQHF. The CDR3 DNA follows: TGTGCCAGTGGAGCAGATGGTCAGCCCCAGCATTTT.

In this sample, this clone turned up a few times. The V call is TRBV4-3, the J call TRBJ2-1; weak D call: TRBD2 (5 bases). V was clipped by 4 bases and J by 5 bases, with 12 bases between them. CDR3 length equals 14 residues. CDR1 LGHNA and CDR2 YSLEER come from the germline V gene. The CDR3, as DNA: TGCGCCAGCAGCCGACTCGGGATAAACAATGAGCAGTTCTTC. It specifies CASSRLGINNEQFF.

This clone appeared a few times. The V and J genes are TRBV11-2 and TRBJ1-2, with 8 bases fitting TRBD1. From germline, CDR1 is SGHAT and CDR2 FQNNGV. The V segment lost 0 bases and the J segment 4 bases; nucleotides outside the gene matches: 1. The CDR3 loop spans 14 amino acids. The CDR3 region has the DNA TGTGCCAGCAGCTTAGACACAGGGGGCTATGGCTACACCTTC. Translated: CASSLDTGGYGYTF.

This clone was seen only a few times. CDR3 loop: CASSYGSGGAYNEQFF. The CDR3, as DNA: TGTGCCAGCAGTTACGGTTCGGGGGGGGCATACAATGAGCAGTTCTTC. This chain links TRBV6-5 with TRBJ2-1, with 8 bases lining up with TRBD2. V was clipped by 2 bases and J by 4 bases; unmatched bases: 7. This CDR3 contains 16 residues. Germline CDR1 and CDR2: MNHEY and SVGAGI.

The J gene is TRBJ2-3, the V gene TRBV7-2, with D uncertain. CDR3 length: 18 amino acids. The germline V and J ends were trimmed by 4 bases and 2 bases, with 22 bases remaining between them. CDR1 and CDR2 (germline): SGHTA, FQGNSA. CDR3 protein: CASSSGFWSSPHTDTQYF. The CDR3, as DNA: TGTGCCAGCAGCTCCGGGTTTTGGTCCTCTCCCCACACAGATACGCAGTATTTT. The complete variable domain, with remaining parts taken from reference TRBV7-2 and TRBJ2-3, reads GAGVSQSPSNKVTEKGKDVELRCDPISGHTALYWYRQSLGQGLEFLIYFQGNSAPDKSGLPSDRFSAERTGGSVSTLTIQRTQQEDSAVYLCASSSGFWSSPHTDTQYFGPGTRLTVL.

This clone was detected a few times. The V call is TRBV4-3, the J call TRBJ2-1; D perhaps matches TRBD2 (5 bases). Between the trimmed V and J ends, which lost 2 bases and 8 bases, there was a span of 10 bases. CDR1 and CDR2 (germline): LGHNA, YSLEER. CDR3 size: 13 residues. The CDR3 loop is CASSQRSGDEQFF. In nucleotides, the CDR3 is TGCGCCAGCAGCCAACGCTCCGGGGATGAGCAGTTCTTC.

This chain links TRBV28 with TRBJ2-4, with TRBD2 matching 13 bases. The J segment lost 7 bases and the V segment lost 8 bases, leaving 11 bases of the junction unmatched. This CDR3 region has 16 residues. CDR1 and CDR2 (germline): MDHEN, SYDVKM. Written as DNA, the CDR3 is TGTGCCAGCTATACTAGCGGGAGGGCCGAAGGGAACATTCAGTACTTC. The encoded protein is CASYTSGRAEGNIQYF.

There are a few counts of this clone. The CDR3 DNA follows: TGTGCCAGCAGGACCCGGGGACTTAACACCGGGGAGCTGTTTTTT. Its protein is CASRTRGLNTGELFF. The chain joins TRBV5-6 to TRBJ2-2, with D perhaps matching TRBD2 (6 bases). Germline V gene data show CDR1 as SGHDT and CDR2 as YYEEEE. CDR3 size: 15 residues. Trimming took 5 bases from V and 2 from J, leaving 13 bases between them.

The V call is TRBV18, the J call TRBJ2-7; no clear D. CDR1 is KGHSH, CDR2 LQKENI, per germline. The V end lost 0 bases, the J end lost 2 bases, and 8 bases lay between the germline ends. The CDR3 is made up of 14 amino acids. CDR3 loop: CASSPPVQPYEQYF. CDR3 DNA: TGTGCCAGCTCACCACCGGTACAGCCCTACGAGCAGTACTTC.

The chain combines TRBV29-1 with TRBJ1-4; D is ambiguous. The CDR3 runs to 11 residues. V was shortened by 6 bases and J by 4 bases, with 6 bases between the two germline ends. Germline V lookup: CDR1 SQVTM, CDR2 ANQGSEA. In DNA, the CDR3 is TGCAGCGTAGCCTATAATGAAAAACTGTTTTTT. Protein: CSVAYNEKLFF.

This clone has a handful of counts. This rearrangement joins TRBV29-1 to TRBJ2-7, with 9 bases aligning to TRBD2. The V gene's germline CDR1 is SQVTM and CDR2 ANQGSEA. Germline trimming cut 7 bases from V and 8 bases from J; bases unmatched to any gene: 21. The CDR3 length is 16 residues. CDR3 in DNA: TGCAGCGCCACTTTGGGCCTAGCGGGGAACCACCCGAAGCAGTACTTC. Protein sequence: CSATLGLAGNHPKQYF.

The V and J genes are TRBV28 and TRBJ2-1, with D possibly matching TRBD2 (6 bases). CDR3 size: 12 residues. Per germline, CDR1 MDHEN and CDR2 SYDVKM. Between the trimmed V and J ends, which lost 5 bases and 10 bases, there was a span of 12 bases. The CDR3 loop is CASSLAGSEQFF. In nucleotides, the CDR3 is TGTGCCAGCAGTCTCGCGGGGTCGGAGCAGTTCTTC.